This T cell receptor beta chain was captured by sequencing in a study of T cell repertoires in cytomegalovirus infection. Study in general: Indicated by public TCR beta signatures were CMV infection and matching HLA type. Overall study findings and caveats: The ex vivo response was dominated by HLA-C-restricted CMV-specific TCR beta clonotypes.

J was trimmed by 7 bases and V by 11 bases; bases with no gene match: 10. CDR3 length: 13 residues. Germline CDR1 is ENHRY and CDR2 is SYGVKD. Each CDR3 protein gets one entry after TCRdb re-called the reads with MiXCR. The table has fewer than 300,000 distinct CDR3 sequences, about 23% seen once. In this sample, this clonotype turned up a few times. Its cognate antigen is unknown. The TCR originated in a human donor in good health (CMV status not recorded). Some clones in this sample may be carry-over from other donors' samples. The chain employs TRBV10-3 and TRBJ2-1, with TRBD2 identical over 8 bases. Material for sequencing was PBMCs. CDR3 in DNA: TGTGCCGCCGGCGGGAGGAAAGGTAATGAGCAGTTCTTC. Its protein product is CAAGGRKGNEQFF.